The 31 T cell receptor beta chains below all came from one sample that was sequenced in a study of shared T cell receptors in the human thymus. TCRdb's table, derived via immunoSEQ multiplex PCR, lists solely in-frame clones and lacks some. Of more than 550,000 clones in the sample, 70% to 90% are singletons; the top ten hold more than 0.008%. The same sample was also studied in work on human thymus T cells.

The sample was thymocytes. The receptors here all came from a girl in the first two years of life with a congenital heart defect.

This chain's CDR3 is CASSPSGQPLDSPLHF. In DNA, the CDR3 is TGTGCCAGCAGCCCCAGTGGACAGCCCTTGGATTCACCCCTCCACTTT. The chain is built from TRBV7-9 and TRBJ1-6; D is possibly TRBD1 (6 bases). The V gene lost 5 bases and the J gene lost 8 bases, with 19 bases spanning the gap. The CDR3 has 16 residues. Germline lookup yields CDR1 SEHNR and CDR2 FQNEAQ (reference sequence).

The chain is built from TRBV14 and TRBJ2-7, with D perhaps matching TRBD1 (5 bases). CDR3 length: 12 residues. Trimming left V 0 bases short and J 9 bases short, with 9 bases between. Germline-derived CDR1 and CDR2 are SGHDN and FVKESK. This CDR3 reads CASSQDPRVQYF. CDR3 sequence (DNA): TGTGCCAGCAGCCAAGATCCCAGGGTGCAGTACTTC. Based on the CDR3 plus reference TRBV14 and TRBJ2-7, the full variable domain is EAGVTQFPSHSVIEKGQTVTLRCDPISGHDNLYWYRRVMGKEIKFLLHFVKESKQDESGMPNNRFLAERTGGTYSTLKVQPAELEDSGVYFCASSQDPRVQYFGPGTRLTVT.

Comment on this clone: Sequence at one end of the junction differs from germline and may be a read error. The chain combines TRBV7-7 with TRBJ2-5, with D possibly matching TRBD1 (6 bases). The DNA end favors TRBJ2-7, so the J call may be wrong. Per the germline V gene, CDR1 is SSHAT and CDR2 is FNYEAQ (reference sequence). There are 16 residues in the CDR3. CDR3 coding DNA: TGTGCTAGCAGCACACACCCCGGGACACCTCTTTGCGAGCAGTACTTC. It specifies CASSTHPGTPLCEQYF.

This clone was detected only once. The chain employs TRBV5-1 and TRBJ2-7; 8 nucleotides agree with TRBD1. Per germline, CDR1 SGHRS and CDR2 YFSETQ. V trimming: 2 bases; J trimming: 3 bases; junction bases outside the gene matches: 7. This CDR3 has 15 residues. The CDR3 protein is CASSLPDREDYEQYF. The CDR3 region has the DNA TGCGCCAGCAGCTTACCGGACAGGGAGGACTACGAGCAGTACTTC.

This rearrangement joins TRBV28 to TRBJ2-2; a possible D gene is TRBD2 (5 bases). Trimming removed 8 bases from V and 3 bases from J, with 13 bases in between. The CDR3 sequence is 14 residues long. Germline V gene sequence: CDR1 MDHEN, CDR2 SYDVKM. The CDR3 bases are TGTGCCAGCCGAGGGCAGCATCACACCGGGGAGCTGTTTTTT. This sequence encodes CASRGQHHTGELFF.

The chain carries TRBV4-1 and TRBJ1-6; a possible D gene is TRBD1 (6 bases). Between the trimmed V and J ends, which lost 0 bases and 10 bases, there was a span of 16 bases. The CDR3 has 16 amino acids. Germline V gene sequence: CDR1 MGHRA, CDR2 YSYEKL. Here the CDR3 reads CASSQDRQEVGSPLHF. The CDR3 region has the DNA TGCGCCAGCAGCCAAGACCGACAGGAGGTAGGCTCACCCCTCCACTTT.

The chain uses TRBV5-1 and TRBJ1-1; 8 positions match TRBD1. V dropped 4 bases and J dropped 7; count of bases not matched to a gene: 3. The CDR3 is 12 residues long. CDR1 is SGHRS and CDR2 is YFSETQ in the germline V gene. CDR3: CASSLGTGEAFF. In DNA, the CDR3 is TGCGCCAGCAGCCTGGGGACAGGTGAAGCTTTCTTT.

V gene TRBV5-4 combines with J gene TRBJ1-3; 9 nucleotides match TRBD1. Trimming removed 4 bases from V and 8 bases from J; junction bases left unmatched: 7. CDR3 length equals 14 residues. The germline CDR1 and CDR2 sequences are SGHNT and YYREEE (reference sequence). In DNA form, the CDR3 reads TGTGCCAGCAGCGACCGGGACAGGGAGGACACCATATATTTT. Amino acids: CASSDRDREDTIYF. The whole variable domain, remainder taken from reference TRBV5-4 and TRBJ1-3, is ETGVTQSPTHLIKTRGQQVTLRCSSQSGHNTVSWYQQALGQGPQFIFQYYREEENGRGNFPPRFSGLQFPNYSSELNVNALELDDSALYLCASSDRDREDTIYFGEGSWLTVV.

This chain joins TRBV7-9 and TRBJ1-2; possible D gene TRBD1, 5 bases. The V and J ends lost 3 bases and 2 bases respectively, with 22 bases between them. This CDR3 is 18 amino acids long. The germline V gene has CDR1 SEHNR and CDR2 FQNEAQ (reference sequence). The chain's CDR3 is CASSFGGILRSRNYGYTF. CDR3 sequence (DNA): TGTGCCAGCAGCTTTGGGGGGATCCTAAGATCCCGAAACTATGGCTACACCTTC.

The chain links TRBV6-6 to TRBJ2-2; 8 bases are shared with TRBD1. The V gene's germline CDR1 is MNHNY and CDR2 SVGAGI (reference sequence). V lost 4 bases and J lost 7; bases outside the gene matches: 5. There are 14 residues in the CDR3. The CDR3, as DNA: TGTGCCAGCAGTTCTGGACAGGGAAGCGGGGAGCTGTTTTTT. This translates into CASSSGQGSGELFF.

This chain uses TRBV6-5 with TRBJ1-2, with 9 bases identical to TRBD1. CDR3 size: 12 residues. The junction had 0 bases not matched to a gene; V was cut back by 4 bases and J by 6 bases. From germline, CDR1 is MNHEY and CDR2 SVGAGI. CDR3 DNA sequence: TGTGCCAGCAGTTGGACAGGGGATGGCTACACCTTC. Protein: CASSWTGDGYTF.

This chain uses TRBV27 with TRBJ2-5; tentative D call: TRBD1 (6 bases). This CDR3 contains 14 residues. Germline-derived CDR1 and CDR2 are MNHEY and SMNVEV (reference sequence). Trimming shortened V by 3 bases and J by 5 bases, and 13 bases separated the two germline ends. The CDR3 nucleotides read TGTGCCAGCAGTTTCAAACAGGGATCGGAGACCCAGTACTTC. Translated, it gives CASSFKQGSETQYF.

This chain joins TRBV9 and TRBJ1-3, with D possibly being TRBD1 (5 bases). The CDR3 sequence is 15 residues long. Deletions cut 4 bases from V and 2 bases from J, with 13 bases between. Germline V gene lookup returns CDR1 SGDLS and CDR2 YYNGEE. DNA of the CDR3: TGTGCCAGCAGCCCTCGCCAGGGTGCTGGAAACACCATATATTTT. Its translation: CASSPRQGAGNTIYF.

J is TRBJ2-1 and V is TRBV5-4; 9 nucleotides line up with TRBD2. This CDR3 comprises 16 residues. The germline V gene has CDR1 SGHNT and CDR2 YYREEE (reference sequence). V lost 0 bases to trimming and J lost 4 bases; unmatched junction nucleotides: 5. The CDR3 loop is CASSLAISGGYNEQFF. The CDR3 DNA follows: TGTGCCAGCAGCTTGGCCATTAGCGGGGGATACAATGAGCAGTTCTTC.

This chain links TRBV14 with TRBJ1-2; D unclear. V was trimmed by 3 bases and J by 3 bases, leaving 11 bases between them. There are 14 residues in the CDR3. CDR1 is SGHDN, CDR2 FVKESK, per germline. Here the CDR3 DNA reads TGTGCCAGCAGCCACACTCGGTCTTACTATGGCTACACCTTC. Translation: CASSHTRSYYGYTF.

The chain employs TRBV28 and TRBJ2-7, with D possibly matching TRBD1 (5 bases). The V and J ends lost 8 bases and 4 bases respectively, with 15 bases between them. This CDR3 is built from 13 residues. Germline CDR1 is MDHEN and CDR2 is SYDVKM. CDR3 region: CASPRVDPYEQYF. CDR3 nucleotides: TGTGCCAGCCCCAGGGTAGATCCTTACGAGCAGTACTTC.

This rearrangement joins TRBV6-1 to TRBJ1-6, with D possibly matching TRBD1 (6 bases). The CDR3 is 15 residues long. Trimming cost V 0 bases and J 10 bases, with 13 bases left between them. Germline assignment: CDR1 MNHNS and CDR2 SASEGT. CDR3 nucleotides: TGTGCCAGCAGTGAAGCGGGCAGGGGAAGATCACCCCTCCACTTT. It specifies CASSEAGRGRSPLHF.

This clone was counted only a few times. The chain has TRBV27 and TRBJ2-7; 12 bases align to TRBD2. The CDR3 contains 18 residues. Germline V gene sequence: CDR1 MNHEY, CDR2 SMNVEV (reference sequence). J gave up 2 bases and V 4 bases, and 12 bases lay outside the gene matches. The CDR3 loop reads CASSSSGGVLSATYEQYF. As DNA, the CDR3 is TGTGCCAGCAGTTCTAGCGGGGGGGTGCTGTCCGCTACCTACGAGCAGTACTTC.

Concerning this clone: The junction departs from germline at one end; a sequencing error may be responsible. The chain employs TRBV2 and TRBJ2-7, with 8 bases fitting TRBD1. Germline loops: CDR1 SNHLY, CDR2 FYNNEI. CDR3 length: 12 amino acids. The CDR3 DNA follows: TGTGCCAGCAGTTCCCACCGGGACAGGCCCTCCTTC. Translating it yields CASSSHRDRPSF.

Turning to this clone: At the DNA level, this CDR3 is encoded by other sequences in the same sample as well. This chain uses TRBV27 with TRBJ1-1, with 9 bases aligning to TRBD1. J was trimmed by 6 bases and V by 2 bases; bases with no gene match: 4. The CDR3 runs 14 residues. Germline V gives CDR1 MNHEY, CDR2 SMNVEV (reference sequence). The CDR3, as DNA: TGTGCCAGCAGTTTAGGGGGACAGGGCCCTGAAGCTTTCTTT. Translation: CASSLGGQGPEAFF.

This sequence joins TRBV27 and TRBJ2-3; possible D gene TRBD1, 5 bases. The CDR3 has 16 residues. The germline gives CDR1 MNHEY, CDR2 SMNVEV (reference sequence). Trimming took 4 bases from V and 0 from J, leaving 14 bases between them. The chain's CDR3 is CASSSDPRTSTDTQYF. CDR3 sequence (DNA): TGTGCCAGCAGTTCCGACCCGAGGACAAGCACAGATACGCAGTATTTT.

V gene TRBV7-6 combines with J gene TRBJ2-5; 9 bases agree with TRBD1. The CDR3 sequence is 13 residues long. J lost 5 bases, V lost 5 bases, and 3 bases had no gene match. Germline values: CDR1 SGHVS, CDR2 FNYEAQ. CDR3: CASSQDRGETQYF. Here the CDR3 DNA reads TGTGCCAGCAGCCAAGACAGGGGGGAGACCCAGTACTTC.

CDR3 DNA: TGTGCCAGCAGCGGTAGCTATGGCTACACCTTC. Translation: CASSGSYGYTF. The V and J genes are TRBV11-2 and TRBJ1-2; D call uncertain. CDR1 is SGHAT, CDR2 FQNNGV, per germline. This CDR3 contains 11 residues. Trimming cost V 5 bases and J 4 bases, with 5 bases left between them.

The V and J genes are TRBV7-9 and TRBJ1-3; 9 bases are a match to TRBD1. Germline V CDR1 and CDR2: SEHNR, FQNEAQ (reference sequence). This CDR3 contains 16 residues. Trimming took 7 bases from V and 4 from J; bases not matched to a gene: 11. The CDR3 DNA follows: TGTGCCAGCACGAAGGGAGGGACAGGGAGCGGAAACACCATATATTTT. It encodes CASTKGGTGSGNTIYF.

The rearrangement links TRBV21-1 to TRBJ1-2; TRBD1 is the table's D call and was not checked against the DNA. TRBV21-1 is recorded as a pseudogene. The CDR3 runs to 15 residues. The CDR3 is CASSKVTVKNYGYTF. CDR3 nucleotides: TGTGCCAGCAGCAAAGTGACAGTCAAGAACTATGGCTACACCTTC.

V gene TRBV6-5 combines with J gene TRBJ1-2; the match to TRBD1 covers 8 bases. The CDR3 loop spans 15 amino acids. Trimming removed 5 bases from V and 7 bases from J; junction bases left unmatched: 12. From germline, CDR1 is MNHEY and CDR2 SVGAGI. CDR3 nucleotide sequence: TGTGCCAGCAGTACCGTACAGGGGGGAAAATGTGGCTACACCTTC. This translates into CASSTVQGGKCGYTF.

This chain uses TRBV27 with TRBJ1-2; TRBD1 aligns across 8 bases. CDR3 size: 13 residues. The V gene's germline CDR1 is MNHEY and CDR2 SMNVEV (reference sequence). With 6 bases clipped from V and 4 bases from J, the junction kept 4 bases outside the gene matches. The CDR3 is CASSPGTGYGYTF. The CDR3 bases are TGTGCCAGCAGCCCAGGGACAGGCTATGGCTACACCTTC.

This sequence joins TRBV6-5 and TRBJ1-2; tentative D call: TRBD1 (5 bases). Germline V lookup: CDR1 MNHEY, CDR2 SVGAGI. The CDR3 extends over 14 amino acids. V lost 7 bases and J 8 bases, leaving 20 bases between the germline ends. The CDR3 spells CASNDRAGKYGYTF. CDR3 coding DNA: TGTGCCAGCAACGATCGGGCAGGGAAATACGGCTACACCTTC.

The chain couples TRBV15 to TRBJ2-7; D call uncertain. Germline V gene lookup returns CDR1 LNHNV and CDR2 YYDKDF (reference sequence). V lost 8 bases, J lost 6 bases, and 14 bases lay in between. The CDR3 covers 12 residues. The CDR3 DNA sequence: TGTGCCACCCTAAATCCTTACGGCGAGCAGTACTTC. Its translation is CATLNPYGEQYF. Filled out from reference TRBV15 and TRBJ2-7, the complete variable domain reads DAMVIQNPRYQVTQFGKPVTLSCSQTLNHNVMYWYQQKSSQAPKLLFHYYDKDFNNEADTPDNFQSRRPNTSFCFLDIRSPGLGDTAMYLCATLNPYGEQYFGPGTRLTVT.

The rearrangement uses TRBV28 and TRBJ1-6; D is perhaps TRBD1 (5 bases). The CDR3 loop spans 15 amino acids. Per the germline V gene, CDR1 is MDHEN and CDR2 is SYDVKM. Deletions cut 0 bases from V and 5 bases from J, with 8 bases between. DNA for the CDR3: TGTGCCAGCAGTTTATGGGGACTCAATAATTCACCCCTCCACTTT. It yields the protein CASSLWGLNNSPLHF.

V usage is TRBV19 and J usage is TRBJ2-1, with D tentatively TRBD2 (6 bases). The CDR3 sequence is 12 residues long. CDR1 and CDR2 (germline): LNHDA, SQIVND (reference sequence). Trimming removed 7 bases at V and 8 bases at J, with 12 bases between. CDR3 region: CASTGGGDEQFF. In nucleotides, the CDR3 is TGTGCCAGTACCGGGGGTGGGGATGAGCAGTTCTTC.